The 11 T cell receptor beta chains below all came from one sample that was sequenced in a study of CXCR3-negative and CXCR3-positive naive CD8 T cells. The study, taken as a whole, reports: CXCR3-expressing naive cells carried TRB CDR3s more hydrophobic than those of CXCR3-negative naive cells.

Via 5' RACE with UMI labels, TRB cDNA libraries were prepared. TCRdb re-analyzed the 5' RACE reads; it lists each CDR3 protein once, without DNA. This table holds 50,000 to 70,000 distinct CDR3 sequences. These receptors are not linked to any known antigen. Input material: naive CXCR3+ CD8+ T cells from blood. Sample subset: CD45RO-CCR7+CD27+CD95- naive CD8+ T cells expressing CXCR3 (TNR3+). The receptors were sampled from a human donor in good health. Some clones in this sample may be carry-over from other donors' samples.

J is TRBJ1-2 and V is TRBV20-1; TCRdb proposes TRBD1, but this gene call is untestable without DNA. The germline V gene encodes CDR1 DFQATT and CDR2 SNEGSKA (reference sequence). This CDR3 spans 16 amino acids. CDR3 residues: CSARPGDRPLSYGYTF.

This rearrangement joins TRBV25-1 to TRBJ2-7. The CDR3 is 11 amino acids. Germline CDR1 and CDR2: MGHDK and SYGVNS. The CDR3 loop reads CASSDLGEQYF.

The chain has TRBV29-1 and TRBJ2-5. This CDR3 has 14 residues. Germline V gene sequence: CDR1 SQVTM, CDR2 ANQGSEA. The CDR3 sequence is CSVEDGDSQETQYF.

V gene TRBV25-1 combines with J gene TRBJ2-7. The CDR3 consists of 11 residues. Germline lookup yields CDR1 MGHDK and CDR2 SYGVNS. This CDR3 is CASSDLYEQYF.

V gene TRBV11-3 combines with J gene TRBJ2-3; the D gene TCRdb calls, TRBD2, cannot be checked with no DNA. The CDR3 spans 14 residues. The germline V gene encodes CDR1 SGHNT and CDR2 YENEEA. The CDR3 reads CASSGRGLADTQYF.

This rearrangement joins TRBV4-3 to TRBJ1-1. Germline CDR1 reads LGHNA; CDR2 reads YSLEER. The CDR3 totals 14 residues. CDR3 residues: CASSQDLRNTEAFF.

This CDR3 is CASGWANTDTQYF. This chain links TRBV19 with TRBJ2-3; TCRdb names TRBD2, which stays unverified in the absence of DNA. This CDR3 spans 13 amino acids. CDR1 and CDR2 from the germline V gene are LNHDA and SQIVND (reference sequence).

J is TRBJ2-1 and V is TRBV27; TCRdb's D call of TRBD2 is untestable without DNA. CDR1 and CDR2 from the germline V gene are MNHEY and SMNVEV (reference sequence). The CDR3 sequence is 13 residues long. The CDR3 sequence: CASSELEGNEQFF.

This chain uses TRBV12-3 or TRBV12-4 with TRBJ2-7; the D call of TRBD1 rests on TCRdb alone, since no DNA is present to check it. The CDR3 totals 14 residues. The CDR3 loop reads CASTSGTPTYEQYF.

This chain uses TRBV7-9 with TRBJ1-1; no DNA is available, so the TRBD1 call from TCRdb remains unchecked. The CDR3 has 13 amino acids. Germline assignment: CDR1 SEHNR and CDR2 FQNEAQ (reference sequence). The CDR3 here is CASRPAPEIGAFF.

This rearrangement joins TRBV12-3 or TRBV12-4 to TRBJ2-2; the D gene TCRdb calls, TRBD1, cannot be checked with no DNA. CDR3 length: 16 residues. The CDR3 protein is CASASSDSANTGELFF.